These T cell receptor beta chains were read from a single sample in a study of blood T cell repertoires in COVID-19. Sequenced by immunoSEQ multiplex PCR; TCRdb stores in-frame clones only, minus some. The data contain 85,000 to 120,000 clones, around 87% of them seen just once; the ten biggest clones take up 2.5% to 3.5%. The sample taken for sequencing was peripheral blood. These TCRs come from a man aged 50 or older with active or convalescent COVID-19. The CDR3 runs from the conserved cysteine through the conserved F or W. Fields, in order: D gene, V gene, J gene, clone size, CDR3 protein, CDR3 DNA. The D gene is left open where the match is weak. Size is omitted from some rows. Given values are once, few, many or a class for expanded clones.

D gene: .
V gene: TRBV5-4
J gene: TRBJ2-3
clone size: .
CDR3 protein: CASSSGTGEADTQYF
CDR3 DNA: TGTGCCAGCAGCTCGGGAACAGGGGAGGCAGATACGCAGTATTTT

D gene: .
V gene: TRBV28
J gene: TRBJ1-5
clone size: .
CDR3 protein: CASSLTADQPQHF
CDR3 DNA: TGTGCCAGCAGTTTAACAGCTGATCAGCCCCAGCATTTT

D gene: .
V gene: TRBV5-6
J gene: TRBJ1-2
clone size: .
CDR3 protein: CASSFGQAYYGYTF
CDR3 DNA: TGTGCCAGCAGCTTTGGCCAGGCCTACTATGGCTACACCTTC

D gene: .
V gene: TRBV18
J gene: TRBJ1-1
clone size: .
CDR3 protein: CASSPMGSTNTEAFF
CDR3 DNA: TGTGCCAGCTCACCAATGGGCTCGACGAACACTGAAGCTTTCTTT

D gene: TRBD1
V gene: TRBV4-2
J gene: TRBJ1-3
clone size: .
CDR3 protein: CASSQSRGSGLSGNTIYF
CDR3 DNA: TGTGCCAGCAGCCAATCCAGGGGGTCAGGCCTCTCTGGAAACACCATATATTTT

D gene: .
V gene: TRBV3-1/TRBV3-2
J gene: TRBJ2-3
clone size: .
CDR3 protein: CASSPLDGTSTDTQYF
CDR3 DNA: TGTGCCAGCAGCCCCCTAGACGGGACTAGCACAGATACGCAGTATTTT

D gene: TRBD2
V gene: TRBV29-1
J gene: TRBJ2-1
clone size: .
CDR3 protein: CSVDGGGGYNEQFF
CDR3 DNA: TGCAGCGTTGATGGCGGGGGGGGATACAATGAGCAGTTCTTC

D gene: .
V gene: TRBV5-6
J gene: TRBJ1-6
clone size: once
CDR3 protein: CASSSPGIENSPLHF
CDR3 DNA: TGTGCCAGCAGCTCCCCAGGGATTGAAAATTCACCCCTCCACTTT

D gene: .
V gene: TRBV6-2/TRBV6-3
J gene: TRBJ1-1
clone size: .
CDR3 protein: CASSYGAAWEAFF
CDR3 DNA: TGTGCCAGCAGTTATGGGGCCGCCTGGGAAGCTTTCTTT

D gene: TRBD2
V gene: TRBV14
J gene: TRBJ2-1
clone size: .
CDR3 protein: CASSPGTSGGAYNEQFF
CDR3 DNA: TGTGCCAGCAGCCCCGGGACTAGCGGGGGGGCCTACAATGAGCAGTTCTTC

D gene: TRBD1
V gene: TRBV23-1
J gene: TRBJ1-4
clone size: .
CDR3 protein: CASSQRDRAFLNEKLFF
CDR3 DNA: TGCGCCAGCAGTCAAAGGGACAGGGCATTTCTTAATGAAAAACTGTTTTTT

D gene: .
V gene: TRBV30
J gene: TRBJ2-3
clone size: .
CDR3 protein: CAWTRGGSDTQYF
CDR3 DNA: TGTGCCTGGACAAGGGGGGGGAGCGATACGCAGTATTTT

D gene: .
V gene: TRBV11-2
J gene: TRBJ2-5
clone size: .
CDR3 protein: CASSLAKTASRETQYF
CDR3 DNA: TGTGCCAGCAGCTTAGCAAAGACAGCCTCCAGAGAGACCCAGTACTTC

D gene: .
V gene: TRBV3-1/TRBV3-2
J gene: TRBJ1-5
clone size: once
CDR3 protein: CASSQDIGGQPQHF
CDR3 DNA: TGTGCCAGCAGCCAAGATATAGGAGGTCAGCCCCAGCATTTT

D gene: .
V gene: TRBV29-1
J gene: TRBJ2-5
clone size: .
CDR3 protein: CSAVGATQETQYF
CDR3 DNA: TGCAGCGCAGTAGGGGCGACCCAAGAGACCCAGTACTTC

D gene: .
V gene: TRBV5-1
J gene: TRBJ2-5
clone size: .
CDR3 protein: CASRDGGALETQYF
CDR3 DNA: TGCGCCAGCAGGGATGGGGGGGCCCTCGAGACCCAGTACTTC

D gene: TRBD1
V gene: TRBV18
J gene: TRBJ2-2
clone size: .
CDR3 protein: CASSPDRAAGELFF
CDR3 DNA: TGTGCCAGCTCACCAGACAGGGCCGCGGGGGAGCTGTTTTTT

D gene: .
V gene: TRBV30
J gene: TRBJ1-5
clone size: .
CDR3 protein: CAWSVGGASQPQHF
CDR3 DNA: TGTGCCTGGAGTGTTGGGGGGGCTAGTCAGCCCCAGCATTTT

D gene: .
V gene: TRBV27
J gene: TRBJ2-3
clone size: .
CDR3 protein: CASSLGGFTDTQYF
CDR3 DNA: TGTGCCAGCAGTTTAGGGGGGTTTACAGATACGCAGTATTTT

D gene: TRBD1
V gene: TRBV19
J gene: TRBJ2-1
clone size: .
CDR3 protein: CASSNSKGQGISAHEQFF
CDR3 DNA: TGTGCCAGTAGTAATTCCAAGGGACAGGGAATATCGGCGCATGAGCAGTTCTTC

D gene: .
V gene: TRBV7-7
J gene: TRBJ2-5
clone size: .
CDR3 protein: CASSLARAPQETQYF
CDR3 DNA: TGTGCCAGCAGCTTAGCGCGGGCCCCGCAAGAGACCCAGTACTTC

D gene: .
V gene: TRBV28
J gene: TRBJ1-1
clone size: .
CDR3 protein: CASSLWRTANTEAFF
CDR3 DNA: TGTGCCAGCAGTTTATGGAGGACAGCTAACACTGAAGCTTTCTTT

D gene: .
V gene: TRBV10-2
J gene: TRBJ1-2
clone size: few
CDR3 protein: CASSESPRVGYTF
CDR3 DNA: TGCGCCAGCAGTGAGTCTCCCAGGGTTGGCTACACCTTC

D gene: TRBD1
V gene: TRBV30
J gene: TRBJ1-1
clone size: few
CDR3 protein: CAWAGGPGGTEAFF
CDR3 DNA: TGTGCCTGGGCAGGGGGCCCAGGGGGCACTGAAGCTTTCTTT

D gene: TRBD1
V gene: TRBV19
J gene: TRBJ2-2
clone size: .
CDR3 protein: CASTRGQGVSTNTGELFF
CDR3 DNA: TGTGCCAGTACCCGGGGACAGGGGGTGTCTACTAACACCGGGGAGCTGTTTTTT

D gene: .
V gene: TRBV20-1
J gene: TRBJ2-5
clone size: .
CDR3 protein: CSPVKKTQYF
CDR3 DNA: TGCAGTCCAGTTAAAAAGACCCAGTACTTC

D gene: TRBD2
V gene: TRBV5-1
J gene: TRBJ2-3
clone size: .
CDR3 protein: CASSPGLAGRKTDTQYF
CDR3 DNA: TGCGCCAGCAGCCCGGGACTAGCGGGGCGTAAAACAGATACGCAGTATTTT

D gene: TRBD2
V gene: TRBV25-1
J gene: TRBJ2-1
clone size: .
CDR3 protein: CASSSLAVGHYNEQFF
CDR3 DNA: TGTGCCAGCAGTTCCCTAGCGGTGGGGCACTACAATGAGCAGTTCTTC

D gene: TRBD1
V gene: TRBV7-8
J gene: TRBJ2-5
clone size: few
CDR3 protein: CASSSSWTGRSKETQYF
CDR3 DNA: TGTGCCAGCAGCTCCTCATGGACAGGCCGATCAAAAGAGACCCAGTACTTC

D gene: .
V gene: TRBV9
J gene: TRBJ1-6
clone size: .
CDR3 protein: CASSVDSSYNSPLHF
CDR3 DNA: TGTGCCAGCAGCGTCGACAGCTCCTATAATTCACCCCTCCACTTT

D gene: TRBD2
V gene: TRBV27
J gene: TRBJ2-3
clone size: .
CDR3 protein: CASSSLAGGLVIMQYF
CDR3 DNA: TGTGCCAGCAGTTCGTTAGCGGGGGGCCTGGTTATAATGCAGTATTTT

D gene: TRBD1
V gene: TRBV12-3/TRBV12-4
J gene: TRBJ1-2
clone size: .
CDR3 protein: CASSIGGGYTF
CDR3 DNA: TGTGCCAGCAGCATAGGGGGCGGCTACACCTTC

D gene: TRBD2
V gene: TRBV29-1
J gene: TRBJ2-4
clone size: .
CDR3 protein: CSVEETSGGYLRNIQYF
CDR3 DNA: TGCAGCGTTGAAGAGACTAGCGGGGGGTATCTCAGAAACATTCAGTACTTC

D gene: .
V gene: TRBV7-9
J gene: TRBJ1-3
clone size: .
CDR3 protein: CASSSGGNTIYF
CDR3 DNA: TGTGCCAGCAGCTCGGGAGGAAACACCATATATTTT

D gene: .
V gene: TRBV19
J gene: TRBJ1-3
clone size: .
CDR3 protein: CASSPPDSRIGNTIYF
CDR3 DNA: TGTGCCAGTAGCCCCCCGGACAGCAGAATTGGAAACACCATATATTTT

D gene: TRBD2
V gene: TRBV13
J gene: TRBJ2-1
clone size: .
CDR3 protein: CASSRGTESSGGRYNEQFF
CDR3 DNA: TGTGCCAGCAGCCGCGGGACAGAGTCTAGCGGGGGCCGATACAATGAGCAGTTCTTC

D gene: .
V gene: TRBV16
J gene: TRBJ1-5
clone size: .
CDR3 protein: CASSPSFGGYQPQHF
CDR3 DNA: TGTGCCAGCAGCCCATCGTTTGGAGGGTATCAGCCCCAGCATTTT